The 31 T cell receptor beta chains below come from one sample, sequenced in a study of long-term antiretroviral therapy in people with HIV. Survey level was the resolution at which the v3.0 immunoSEQ assay ran. Data came from immunoSEQ multiplex PCR; TCRdb stores just in-frame clones and leaves some out. This table has about 42,000 clones, more than 75% appearing once. This specimen consisted of unsorted PBMCs, obtained 0.1 years before starting antiretroviral therapy. These receptors were obtained from a woman in her 50s with HIV.

This chain uses TRBV7-3 with TRBJ2-2, with TRBD2 matching 7 bases. Germline lookup yields CDR1 SGHTA and CDR2 FQGTGA. There are 15 residues in the CDR3. After removal of 5 bases from V and 1 base from J, the junction contained 4 bases not matched to a gene. The CDR3 here is CASSPRGENTGELFF. The CDR3 nucleotides are TGTGCCAGCAGCCCCCGGGGGGAGAACACCGGGGAGCTGTTTTTT.

The V call is TRBV5-1, the J call TRBJ1-1; TRBD1 aligns across 7 bases. The CDR3 runs to 14 residues. Per the germline V gene, CDR1 is SGHRS and CDR2 is YFSETQ. V lost 3 bases and J lost 1; bases outside the gene matches: 3. In DNA form, the CDR3 reads TGCGCCAGCAGCTCCGGGACAGCGAACACTGAAGCTTTCTTT. Translation: CASSSGTANTEAFF.

V and J are TRBV5-6 and TRBJ1-4; D is unclear. The CDR3 loop spans 15 amino acids. Germline V gene data show CDR1 as SGHDT and CDR2 as YYEEEE. Trimming took off 2 bases at V and 7 bases at J, with 15 bases between the two ends. CDR3 coding DNA: TGTGCCAGCAGCTTAACCTCTCCGGGGAGTGAAAAACTGTTTTTT. This encodes CASSLTSPGSEKLFF. The whole variable domain, remainder taken from reference TRBV5-6 and TRBJ1-4, is DAGVTQSPTHLIKTRGQQVTLRCSPKSGHDTVSWYQQALGQGPQFIFQYYEEEERQRGNFPDRFSGHQFPNYSSELNVNALLLGDSALYLCASSLTSPGSEKLFFGSGTQLSVL.

The chain links TRBV5-1 to TRBJ1-1, with 7 bases aligning to TRBD1. Germline trimming cut 0 bases from V and 7 bases from J; bases unmatched to any gene: 9. Germline V CDR1 and CDR2: SGHRS, YFSETQ. This CDR3 has 15 amino acids. This CDR3 is CASSLDQTGIGEAFF. The CDR3 coding sequence is TGCGCCAGCAGCTTGGACCAGACAGGGATCGGTGAAGCTTTCTTT.

The chain recombines TRBV12-5 with TRBJ2-2; D unclear. The CDR3 is 11 residues long. The V gene lost 6 bases and the J gene lost 9 bases, with 8 bases spanning the gap. Germline CDR1 reads LGHNT; CDR2 reads FRNRAP. The CDR3 nucleotides are TGTGCTAGTGGCCAGAACTGGGAGCTGTTTTTT. Amino acid sequence: CASGQNWELFF.

Only one count was recorded for this clone. The rearrangement joins TRBV7-9 to TRBJ1-1; D unclear. The germline V and J ends were trimmed by 1 base and 5 bases, with 11 bases remaining between them. From germline, CDR1 is SEHNR and CDR2 FQNEAQ (reference sequence). The CDR3 sequence is 14 residues long. In nucleotides, the CDR3 is TGTGCCAGCAGCTTAGTGGGTGTGACAACTGAAGCTTTCTTT. This sequence encodes CASSLVGVTTEAFF. The entire variable domain, with the rest obtained from reference TRBV7-9 and TRBJ1-1, is as follows: DTGVSQNPRHKITKRGQNVTFRCDPISEHNRLYWYRQTLGQGPEFLTYFQNEAQLEKSRLLSDRFSAERPKGSFSTLEIQRTEQGDSAMYLCASSLVGVTTEAFFGQGTRLTVV.

This chain's CDR3 is CASGAGLTDTQYF. The CDR3 DNA is TGTGCCAGTGGGGCGGGATTAACAGATACGCAGTATTTT. The chain joins TRBV19 to TRBJ2-3; TRBD2 might be the D (6 bases). CDR3 length equals 13 residues. Germline CDR1 is LNHDA and CDR2 is SQIVND (reference sequence). V was pared by 8 bases and J by 3 bases, with 12 bases between.

V is TRBV2 and J is TRBJ2-3; 7 bases map to TRBD2. The CDR3 contains 14 residues. Germline CDR1 SNHLY, CDR2 FYNNEI. V dropped 5 bases and J dropped 1; count of bases not matched to a gene: 3. DNA for the CDR3: TGTGCCAGCAGTCCCGCGGGGGGCACAGATACGCAGTATTTT. Translation gives CASSPAGGTDTQYF.

V usage is TRBV10-2 and J usage is TRBJ2-7; D tentatively reads TRBD1 or TRBD2 (5 bases each). V lost 6 bases to trimming and J lost 6 bases, with 12 bases between them. Germline CDR1 and CDR2: WSHSY and SAAADI. There are 12 residues in the CDR3. CDR3 loop: CASRWEGTEQYF. In DNA form, the CDR3 reads TGCGCCAGCAGGTGGGAAGGGACCGAGCAGTACTTC.

The chain carries TRBV19 and TRBJ2-2, with D perhaps matching TRBD1 (6 bases). The germline gives CDR1 LNHDA, CDR2 SQIVND (reference sequence). V was clipped by 5 bases and J by 1 base, with 8 bases between them. The CDR3 length is 14 residues. The CDR3 sequence is CASSLTGNTGELFF. CDR3 coding DNA: TGTGCCAGTAGTCTGACAGGGAACACCGGGGAGCTGTTTTTT.

This rearrangement joins TRBV20-1 to TRBJ1-1; D unresolved. CDR3 length: 11 residues. V shed 4 bases and J shed 5 bases, with 8 bases lying between them. Germline values: CDR1 DFQATT, CDR2 SNEGSKA (reference sequence). The CDR3 DNA sequence: TGCAGTGCTAAGCGGCTGACTGAAGCTTTCTTT. As protein: CSAKRLTEAFF.

This sequence joins TRBV2 and TRBJ2-7; no clear D gene. Germline V gene lookup returns CDR1 SNHLY and CDR2 FYNNEI. This CDR3 contains 14 residues. V dropped 3 bases and J dropped 2 bases, with 11 bases sitting between them. The CDR3, as DNA: TGTGCCAGCAGTGAGATCGACAAAGCCTACGAGCAGTACTTC. This encodes CASSEIDKAYEQYF.

The chain has TRBV6-5 and TRBJ2-1; D uncertain. The CDR3 is made up of 12 amino acids. Germline CDR1 and CDR2: MNHEY and SVGAGI. With 0 bases removed from V and 5 bases from J, the gap between germline ends came to 2 bases. The CDR3 reads CASSYSNNEQFF. CDR3 DNA: TGTGCCAGCAGTTACTCGAACAATGAGCAGTTCTTC.

The J gene is TRBJ1-6, the V gene TRBV30; TRBD1 is a possible D gene (6 bases). CDR1 is GTSNPN and CDR2 is SVGIG in the germline V gene (reference sequence). CDR3 length equals 16 residues. The germline V and J ends were trimmed by 7 bases and 7 bases, with 23 bases remaining between them. CDR3 sequence reads: CASRETGVIANSPLHF. Here the CDR3 DNA reads TGTGCCTCACGGGAGACAGGAGTCATTGCCAATTCACCCCTCCACTTT.

This clone was seen once. CDR3 protein: CASSLSRPYNSPLHF. CDR3 nucleotide sequence: TGTGCCAGCAGCTTATCCAGGCCCTATAATTCACCCCTCCACTTT. The chain carries TRBV11-2 and TRBJ1-6; unclear D gene. CDR1 and CDR2 from the germline V gene are SGHAT and FQNNGV. This CDR3 is built from 15 residues. V was clipped by 2 bases and J by 2 bases, with 7 bases between them. The full variable domain, in which reference TRBV11-2 and TRBJ1-6 provide the parts outside the CDR3, is EAGVAQSPRYKIIEKRQSVAFWCNPISGHATLYWYQQILGQGPKLLIQFQNNGVVDDSQLPKDRFSAERLKGVDSTLKIQPAKLEDSAVYLCASSLSRPYNSPLHFGNGTRLTVT.

The CDR3 DNA is TGTGCCAGCAGCTTAGCCCATTTTCCCGATCAGCCCCAGCATTTT. It specifies CASSLAHFPDQPQHF. V and J are TRBV7-8 and TRBJ1-5; no firm D call. This CDR3 has 15 residues. Germline CDR1 and CDR2: SGHVS and FQNEAQ. Trimming removed 0 bases at V and 5 bases at J, with 11 bases between.

This chain links TRBV6-5 with TRBJ1-6; D not resolved. Germline CDR1 is MNHEY and CDR2 is SVGAGI. Trimming took off 6 bases at V and 9 bases at J, with 12 bases between the two ends. CDR3 size: 13 residues. The CDR3: CASRLGPVSPLHF. In DNA form, the CDR3 reads TGTGCCAGCAGGCTCGGTCCAGTTTCACCCCTCCACTTT.

The chain employs TRBV6-5 and TRBJ1-1, with unresolved D. Looked up from germline, CDR1 is MNHEY and CDR2 is SVGAGI. The CDR3 totals 15 residues. V lost 2 bases to trimming and J lost 0 bases, with 10 bases between them. CDR3 in DNA: TGTGCCAGCAGTTACCCGACCCGTTTGAACACTGAAGCTTTCTTT. It specifies CASSYPTRLNTEAFF.

This chain connects TRBV5-1 to TRBJ1-6; 8 bases match TRBD1. With V trimmed by 4 bases and J by 14 bases, 11 bases remained unmatched. The CDR3 has 14 amino acids. Germline V gene lookup returns CDR1 SGHRS and CDR2 YFSETQ. The CDR3 DNA is TGCGCCAGCAGCCTCCCAGGGGGCGGCGGGGCCCTCCACTTT. Translation gives CASSLPGGGGALHF.

V and J are TRBV2 and TRBJ2-1; 8 nucleotides match TRBD1. The CDR3 covers 13 residues. Germline V gene lookup returns CDR1 SNHLY and CDR2 FYNNEI. V was clipped by 5 bases and J by 6 bases; unmatched bases: 3. CDR3 nucleotide sequence: TGTGCCAGCAGTTCCACAGGGGGCAATGAGCAGTTCTTC. Translating it yields CASSSTGGNEQFF.

This clone was picked up a small number of times. The V and J genes are TRBV5-4 and TRBJ2-2; no clear D. The CDR3 consists of 13 residues. Germline assignment: CDR1 SGHNT and CDR2 YYREEE (reference sequence). The ends were cut back, 1 base at V and 7 bases at J, with 8 bases in the middle. In DNA form, the CDR3 reads TGTGCCAGCAGCTTGAGATTAGGCGGGGAGCTGTTTTTT. This encodes CASSLRLGGELFF.

This rearrangement joins TRBV30 to TRBJ2-1; 11 bases are shared with TRBD1. This CDR3 comprises 16 residues. In germline, CDR1 is GTSNPN, CDR2 SVGIG (reference sequence). The trim removed 1 base at V and 16 bases at J, leaving 18 bases unmatched. This chain's CDR3 is CAWSGTGGAWVPKTFF. Written as DNA, the CDR3 is TGTGCCTGGAGTGGGACAGGGGGCGCGTGGGTCCCAAAAACCTTCTTC.

The rearrangement joins TRBV19 to TRBJ1-6; no clear D gene. The V end lost 3 bases, the J end lost 1 base, and 10 bases lay between the germline ends. The CDR3 spans 16 residues. Germline V gene sequence: CDR1 LNHDA, CDR2 SQIVND (reference sequence). CDR3 loop: CASSIQGRSYNSPLHF. The CDR3 nucleotides read TGTGCCAGTAGTATCCAAGGACGGTCCTATAATTCACCCCTCCACTTT.

The CDR3 region is CATSYSGTGSKLFF. CDR3 bases: TGTGCCACCAGCTATTCCGGGACAGGGTCAAAACTGTTTTTT. The chain carries TRBV15 and TRBJ1-4, with TRBD1 matching over 9 bases. V was pared by 5 bases and J by 10 bases, with 8 bases of the junction left unmatched. This CDR3 is built from 14 residues. Germline CDR1 LNHNV, CDR2 YYDKDF (reference sequence).

The rearrangement uses TRBV11-3 and TRBJ1-1; tentatively, D is TRBD1 (5 bases). With 5 bases removed from V and 5 bases from J, the gap between germline ends came to 18 bases. The germline gives CDR1 SGHNT, CDR2 YENEEA. The CDR3 totals 15 residues. The CDR3 sequence: CASSLTRGRGTEAFF. The CDR3 coding sequence is TGTGCCAGCAGCCTCACCCGGGGGAGAGGGACTGAAGCTTTCTTT.

The gene calls are TRBV5-6 and TRBJ1-6, with D maybe TRBD1 (6 bases). Germline assignment: CDR1 SGHDT and CDR2 YYEEEE. V shed 2 bases and J shed 12 bases, with 9 bases lying between them. The CDR3 length is 12 residues. The CDR3 sequence is CASSLPDRPLHF. DNA for the CDR3: TGTGCCAGCAGCTTACCGGACAGACCCCTCCACTTT.

The J gene is TRBJ1-1, the V gene TRBV14; the D is unclear. Germline lookup yields CDR1 SGHDN and CDR2 FVKESK. V gave up 5 bases and J gave up 4 bases, with 11 bases separating them. This CDR3 region has 13 residues. CDR3 in DNA: TGTGCCAGCAGCGACCCGGGTGGCACTGAAGCTTTCTTT. This sequence encodes CASSDPGGTEAFF.

In the case of this clone: Other nucleotide sequences in the sample specify the same CDR3. The CDR3 DNA reads as TGTGCCAGCAGCGTCGGCAGGGGCTCTGGAAACACCATATATTTT. As protein: CASSVGRGSGNTIYF. The chain joins TRBV9 to TRBJ1-3, with a tentative D call TRBD1 (6 bases). The CDR3 has 15 amino acids. The V and J ends lost 2 bases and 0 bases respectively, with 9 bases between them. CDR1 and CDR2 (germline): SGDLS, YYNGEE.

This clone was detected only once. V and J are TRBV27 and TRBJ1-2, with D possibly being TRBD1 (5 bases). In germline, CDR1 is MNHEY, CDR2 SMNVEV (reference sequence). The CDR3 is 14 residues long. Trimming removed 6 bases at V and 4 bases at J, with 15 bases between. CDR3 in DNA: TGTGCCAGCAGGGGGGTGGGTTTAGGCTATGGCTACACCTTC. It encodes CASRGVGLGYGYTF.

This clone appeared once. The chain uses TRBV2 and TRBJ1-6; possibly TRBD1 for D (5 bases). The V gene's germline CDR1 is SNHLY and CDR2 FYNNEI. This CDR3 comprises 16 residues. V gave up 8 bases and J gave up 0 bases, with 14 bases separating them. As DNA, the CDR3 is TGTGCCAGCTGGGACCGAGTGAGCTCCTATAATTCACCCCTCCACTTT. It translates to CASWDRVSSYNSPLHF.

The rearrangement links TRBV6-5 to TRBJ2-5; D possibly corresponds to TRBD2 (6 bases). Between the trimmed V and J ends, which lost 2 bases and 2 bases, there was a span of 15 bases. The germline CDR1 and CDR2 sequences are MNHEY and SVGAGI. There are 16 residues in the CDR3. The CDR3, as DNA: TGTGCCAGCAGTTACGGCCCGGGGGATGGGCAAGAGACCCAGTACTTC. Translating gives CASSYGPGDGQETQYF.